These 18 T cell receptor beta chains share one sample of origin, sequenced in a study of molecular identifiers for immune sequencing clone quantification. MiXCR was run by TCRdb on the PCR reads, yielding one entry per CDR3 protein. The profile shows some 650,000 distinct CDR3 sequences, around 20% of them singletons. The material sequenced was naive CD8+ T cells from blood, with Jurkat cell RNA spiked in. Subset in this sample: FACS-sorted CD8+CD4-CCR7+CD45RA+ naive T cells. The receptors come from a human donor in good health. Some libraries in this study had Jurkat cell RNA spiked in.

This clonotype has ten or more counts. This chain uses TRBV27 with TRBJ1-4; 10 nucleotides agree with TRBD1. The CDR3 is made up of 14 amino acids. Germline CDR1 MNHEY, CDR2 SMNVEV (reference sequence). V was pared by 5 bases and J by 6 bases, with 3 bases of the junction left unmatched. The CDR3 DNA is TGTGCCAGCAGTCCGGGACAGGGGTATGAAAAACTGTTTTTT. Its translation is CASSPGQGYEKLFF.

This clonotype was detected many times. The J gene is TRBJ1-1, the V gene TRBV7-9; 9 bases are a match to TRBD1. The CDR3 sequence is 15 residues long. The V gene's germline CDR1 is SEHNR and CDR2 FQNEAQ (reference sequence). V gave up 2 bases and J gave up 6 bases; unmatched junction bases: 7. The CDR3 region is CASSLFGTGFAEAFF. The DNA of the CDR3 is TGTGCCAGCAGCTTATTCGGGACAGGGTTTGCTGAAGCTTTCTTT.

This clonotype was detected many times. J is TRBJ2-3 and V is TRBV5-1; 9 positions match TRBD2. The germline V gene has CDR1 SGHRS and CDR2 YFSETQ. This CDR3 comprises 17 residues. V gave up 0 bases and J gave up 4 bases; unmatched junction bases: 9. The CDR3 is CASSLAGSGSGSDTQYF. The CDR3 DNA is TGCGCCAGCAGCTTGGCCGGTAGCGGGAGTGGGTCAGATACGCAGTATTTT.

This clonotype was seen many times. The rearrangement uses TRBV29-1 and TRBJ2-7; D may be TRBD1 (5 bases). This CDR3 is 15 amino acids long. Looked up from germline, CDR1 is SQVTM and CDR2 is ANQGSEA. The germline V and J ends were trimmed by 0 bases and 0 bases, with 12 bases remaining between them. The CDR3 DNA is TGCAGCGTTGAAGATATCGGCGACAGCTCCTACGAGCAGTACTTC. Its protein is CSVEDIGDSSYEQYF.

This clonotype showed up just a few times. The V call is TRBV25-1, the J call TRBJ1-6, with D unclear. This CDR3 has 12 residues. V lost 7 bases to trimming and J lost 9 bases, with 10 bases between them. Germline V CDR1 and CDR2: MGHDK, SYGVNS. The CDR3 DNA sequence: TGTGCCAGCACCGGGAAGGGTTCACCCCTCCACTTT. Residues: CASTGKGSPLHF.

This clonotype was recorded many times. The chain joins TRBV30 to TRBJ2-2, with 8 bases matching TRBD1. J gave up 4 bases and V 5 bases, and 6 bases lay outside the gene matches. Germline-derived CDR1 and CDR2 are GTSNPN and SVGIG (reference sequence). The CDR3 spans 14 residues. CDR3 sequence (DNA): TGTGCCTGGGAAGTGACAGGGGCCACCGGGGAGCTGTTTTTT. Its translation: CAWEVTGATGELFF.

This clonotype was found many times. This rearrangement joins TRBV7-9 to TRBJ1-4, with D uncertain. The CDR3 sequence is 17 residues long. V lost 5 bases and J lost 4, with 20 bases in between. Germline lookup yields CDR1 SEHNR and CDR2 FQNEAQ (reference sequence). The CDR3 region is CASSARKGTSSNEKLFF. The CDR3 coding sequence is TGTGCCAGCAGCGCAAGGAAGGGCACCAGTAGTAATGAAAAACTGTTTTTT. Drawing the rest from reference TRBV7-9 and TRBJ1-4, the complete variable domain is DTGVSQNPRHKITKRGQNVTFRCDPISEHNRLYWYRQTLGQGPEFLTYFQNEAQLEKSRLLSDRFSAERPKGSFSTLEIQRTEQGDSAMYLCASSARKGTSSNEKLFFGSGTQLSVL.

This clonotype was seen repeatedly, ten times or more. The chain combines TRBV6-5 with TRBJ2-3; 9 bases match TRBD2. The CDR3 has 17 amino acids. Germline V lookup: CDR1 MNHEY, CDR2 SVGAGI. V lost 3 bases to trimming and J lost 0 bases; unmatched junction nucleotides: 7. The CDR3 region is CASSYYRTSVSTDTQYF. The CDR3 region has the DNA TGTGCCAGCAGTTATTACAGGACTAGCGTTAGCACAGATACGCAGTATTTT.

This clonotype was seen at least ten times. This chain connects TRBV5-6 to TRBJ2-1, with 12 bases fitting TRBD2. CDR3 size: 17 residues. Germline loops: CDR1 SGHDT, CDR2 YYEEEE. The ends lost 2 bases at V and 7 bases at J; junction bases unmatched: 10. In DNA form, the CDR3 reads TGTGCCAGCAGCTTTTCTAGCGGGGGGGCCTGGGTTAATGAGCAGTTCTTC. Translated, it gives CASSFSSGGAWVNEQFF.

This clonotype was detected ten times or more. The V call is TRBV4-1, the J call TRBJ1-5; D might be TRBD1 (5 bases). CDR1 is MGHRA and CDR2 is YSYEKL in the germline V gene. Trimming left V 1 base short and J 3 bases short, with 22 bases between. CDR3 length: 19 residues. This CDR3 is CASSQAILHWKGDNQPQHF. The DNA of the CDR3 is TGCGCCAGCAGCCAAGCTATACTCCATTGGAAAGGGGACAATCAGCCCCAGCATTTT.

This clonotype has ten or more counts. The J gene is TRBJ2-7, the V gene TRBV20-1, with TRBD1 as a possible D gene (6 bases). CDR1 is DFQATT and CDR2 is SNEGSKA in the germline V gene (reference sequence). The germline V and J ends were trimmed by 0 bases and 6 bases, with 18 bases remaining between them. CDR3 size: 15 residues. The CDR3 DNA follows: TGCAGTGCTAGAGAGCAGGGGTTCAAGAAGGGCGAGCAGTACTTC. It specifies CSAREQGFKKGEQYF.

This clonotype was detected ten times or more. The chain is built from TRBV20-1 and TRBJ2-7; 7 bases align to TRBD2. The germline CDR1 and CDR2 sequences are DFQATT and SNEGSKA (reference sequence). The CDR3 loop spans 14 amino acids. Unmatched junction bases numbered 10, after V lost 3 bases and J lost 5 bases. CDR3 DNA sequence: TGCAGTGCTAGTGACGGCGGGAGTTTCAACGAGCAGTACTTC. Encoded protein: CSASDGGSFNEQYF.

This clonotype was counted at least ten times. This sequence joins TRBV15 and TRBJ1-1, with 12 bases aligning to TRBD1. Germline V gene sequence: CDR1 LNHNV, CDR2 YYDKDF (reference sequence). The CDR3 loop spans 14 amino acids. The V gene end was trimmed by 7 bases and the J gene end by 7 bases; junction bases not matched to a gene: 7. CDR3 region: CATKPGTGGFEAFF. DNA for the CDR3: TGTGCCACCAAACCCGGGACAGGGGGCTTTGAAGCTTTCTTT.

This clonotype was counted many times. The genes are TRBV6-2 or TRBV6-3 and TRBJ2-6; D ambiguous. CDR1 and CDR2 (germline): MNHEY, SVGEGT. The CDR3 runs 15 residues. With 6 bases removed from V and 0 bases from J, the gap between germline ends came to 9 bases. CDR3 DNA: TGTGCCAGCAGGGCGGCAGCCTCTGGGGCCAACGTCCTGACTTTC. Protein product: CASRAAASGANVLTF.

Only a few counts were recorded for this clonotype. V and J are TRBV5-5 and TRBJ2-7; D unclear. V was pared by 6 bases and J by 2 bases, with 15 bases between. The CDR3 is 14 residues long. Germline values: CDR1 SGHKS, CDR2 YYEKEE (reference sequence). The CDR3 DNA is TGTGCCAGCAACCAAGCCCTCTCCCCCTACGAGCAGTACTTC. Its protein is CASNQALSPYEQYF.

There are many counts of this clonotype. The chain employs TRBV7-2 and TRBJ1-3; no firm D call. V lost 1 base and J lost 4, with 11 bases in between. CDR1 is SGHTA and CDR2 is FQGNSA in the germline V gene. The CDR3 is 15 amino acids. CDR3 DNA sequence: TGTGCCAGCAGCTTAGACGACGTAAAAGGAAACACCATATATTTT. The encoded protein is CASSLDDVKGNTIYF.

The rearrangement joins TRBV3-1 to TRBJ2-3, with 11 bases lining up with TRBD2. Germline trimming cut 0 bases from V and 4 bases from J; bases unmatched to any gene: 6. Per germline, CDR1 LGHDT and CDR2 YNNKEL (reference sequence). The CDR3 loop spans 17 amino acids. The CDR3 bases are TGTGCCAGCAGCCAAGAGACTAGCGGGACTAGGGCAGATACGCAGTATTTT. It translates to CASSQETSGTRADTQYF.

In its sample, this clonotype was seen many times. The rearrangement uses TRBV27 and TRBJ2-5; 10 bases line up with TRBD2. V lost 3 bases and J lost 4; bases outside the gene matches: 5. CDR3 size: 15 residues. The V gene's germline CDR1 is MNHEY and CDR2 SMNVEV (reference sequence). CDR3 region: CASSLGAGGPETQYF. The CDR3 region has the DNA TGTGCCAGCAGTTTGGGAGCGGGGGGGCCAGAGACCCAGTACTTC.